The sequence of this T cell receptor (beta chain) was determined in a study of shared clonotypes between healthy human individuals. About the research overall: CD8 memory received one plate per donor, CD8 naive two, CD4 memory three and CD4 naive three.

The V and J ends lost 5 bases and 4 bases respectively, with 11 bases between them. Germline loops: CDR1 MNHEY, CDR2 SVGAGI. The CDR3 contains 13 residues. Using immunoSEQ multiplex PCR, the repertoire was profiled, and TCRdb retains in-frame clones only, with some absent. The sample has roughly 2 million clones; approximately 95% are singletons. Whole-study findings and limits: Memory subsets generally showed smaller estimated richness than naive subsets did. Specimens sampled were limited to blood, with tissue repertoires likely differing. Some clonotypes were shared by all four sorted-subset donors, while others were not shared. The non-shared ones had lower generation probabilities than the shared ones.

A remark on this clone: The antigen remains undetermined. Other DNA sequences in the same sample also yield this CDR3.

The sequenced sample was naive CD4+ T cells sorted from blood. The subset denotes: CD45RA+ positively selected. The TCR originated in a man aged 18-30 years in good health. The chain links TRBV6-5 to TRBJ1-2; TRBD1 is a possible D gene (5 bases). The CDR3 bases are TGTGCCAGCAGTCCCACTGGGGGCTATGGCTACACCTTC. Protein product: CASSPTGGYGYTF.